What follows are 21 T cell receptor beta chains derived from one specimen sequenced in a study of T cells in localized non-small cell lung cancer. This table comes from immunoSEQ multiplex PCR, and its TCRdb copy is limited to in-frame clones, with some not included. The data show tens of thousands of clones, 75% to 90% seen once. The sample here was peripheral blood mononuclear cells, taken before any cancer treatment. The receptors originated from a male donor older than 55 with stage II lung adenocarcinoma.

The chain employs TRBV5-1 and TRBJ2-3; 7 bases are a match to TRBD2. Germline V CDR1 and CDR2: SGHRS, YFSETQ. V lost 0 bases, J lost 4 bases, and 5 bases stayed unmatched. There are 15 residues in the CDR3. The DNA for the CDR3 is TGCGCCAGCAGCTTGGAGGGAGGGGTGGCAGATACGCAGTATTTT. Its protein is CASSLEGGVADTQYF.

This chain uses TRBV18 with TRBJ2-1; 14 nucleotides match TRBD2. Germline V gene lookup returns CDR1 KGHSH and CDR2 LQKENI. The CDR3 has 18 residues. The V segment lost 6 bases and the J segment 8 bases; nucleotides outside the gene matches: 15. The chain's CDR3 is CASSLGTSGSPGEDEQFF. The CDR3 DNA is TGTGCCAGCTCCCTAGGGACTAGCGGGAGCCCCGGGGAGGATGAGCAGTTCTTC.

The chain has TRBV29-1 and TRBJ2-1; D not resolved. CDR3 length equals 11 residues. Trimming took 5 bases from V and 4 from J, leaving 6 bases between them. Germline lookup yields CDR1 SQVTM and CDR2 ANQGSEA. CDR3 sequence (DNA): TGCAGCGTTCGAAGGTACAATGAGCAGTTCTTC. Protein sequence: CSVRRYNEQFF.

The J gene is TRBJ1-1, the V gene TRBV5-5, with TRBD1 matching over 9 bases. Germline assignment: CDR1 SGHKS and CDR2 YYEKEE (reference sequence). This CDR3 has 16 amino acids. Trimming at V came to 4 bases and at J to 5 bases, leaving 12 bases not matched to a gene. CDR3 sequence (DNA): TGTGCCAGCAGCCGCGGCCCGGGACAGGGTGGAACTGAAGCTTTCTTT. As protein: CASSRGPGQGGTEAFF. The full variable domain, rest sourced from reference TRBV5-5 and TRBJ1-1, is DAGVTQSPTHLIKTRGQQVTLRCSPISGHKSVSWYQQVLGQGPQFIFQYYEKEERGRGNFPDRFSARQFPNYSSELNVNALLLGDSALYLCASSRGPGQGGTEAFFGQGTRLTVV.

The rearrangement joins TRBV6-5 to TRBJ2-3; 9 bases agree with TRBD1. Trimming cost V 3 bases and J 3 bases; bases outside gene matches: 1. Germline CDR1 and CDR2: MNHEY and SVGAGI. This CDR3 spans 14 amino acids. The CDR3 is CASSYGQGTDTQYF. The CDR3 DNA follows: TGTGCCAGCAGTTATGGACAGGGGACAGATACGCAGTATTTT.

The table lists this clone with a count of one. CDR3 protein: CSVDLSGSYNEQFF. The CDR3, as DNA: TGCAGCGTTGATCTTAGCGGGAGCTACAATGAGCAGTTCTTC. The chain uses TRBV29-1 and TRBJ2-1; 9 bases are shared with TRBD2. With 3 bases clipped from V and 3 bases from J, the junction kept 3 bases outside the gene matches. CDR1 is SQVTM and CDR2 is ANQGSEA in the germline V gene. The CDR3 length is 14 residues.

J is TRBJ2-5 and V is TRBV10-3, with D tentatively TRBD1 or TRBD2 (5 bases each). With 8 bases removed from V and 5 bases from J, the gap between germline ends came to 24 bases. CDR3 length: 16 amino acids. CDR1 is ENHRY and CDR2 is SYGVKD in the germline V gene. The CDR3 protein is CAISLGVRREGETQYF. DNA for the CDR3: TGTGCCATCTCGCTGGGGGTCCGACGTGAGGGGGAGACCCAGTACTTC.

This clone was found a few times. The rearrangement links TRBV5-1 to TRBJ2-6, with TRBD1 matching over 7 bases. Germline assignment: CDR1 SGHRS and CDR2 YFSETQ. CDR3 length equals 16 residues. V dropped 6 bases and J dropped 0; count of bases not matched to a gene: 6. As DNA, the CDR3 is TGCGCCAGCACCCTTTACAGGGGCTCTGGGGCCAACGTCCTGACTTTC. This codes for CASTLYRGSGANVLTF.

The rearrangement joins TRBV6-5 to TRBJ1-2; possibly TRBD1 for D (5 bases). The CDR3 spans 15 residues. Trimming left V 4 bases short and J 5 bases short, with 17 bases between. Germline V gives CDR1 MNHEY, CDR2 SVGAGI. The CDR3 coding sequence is TGTGCCAGCAGTTCGACGGGCTCGAGGGGTTATGGCTACACCTTC. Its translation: CASSSTGSRGYGYTF.

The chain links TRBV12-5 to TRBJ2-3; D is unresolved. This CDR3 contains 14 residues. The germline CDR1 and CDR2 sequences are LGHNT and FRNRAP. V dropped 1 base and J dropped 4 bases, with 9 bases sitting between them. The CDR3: CASGLALFPDTQYF. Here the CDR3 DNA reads TGTGCTAGTGGTTTGGCATTATTCCCAGATACGCAGTATTTT.

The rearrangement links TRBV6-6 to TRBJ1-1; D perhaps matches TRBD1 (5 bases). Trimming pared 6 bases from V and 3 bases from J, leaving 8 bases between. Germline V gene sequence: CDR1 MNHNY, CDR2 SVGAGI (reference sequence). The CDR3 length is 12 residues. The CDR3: CASRGGDTEAFF. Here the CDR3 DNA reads TGTGCCAGCAGGGGGGGGGACACTGAAGCTTTCTTT.

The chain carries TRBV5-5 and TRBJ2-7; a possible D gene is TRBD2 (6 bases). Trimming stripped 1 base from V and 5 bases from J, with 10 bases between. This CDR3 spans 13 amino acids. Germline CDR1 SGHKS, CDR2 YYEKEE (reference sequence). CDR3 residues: CASSLREVHEQYF. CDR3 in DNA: TGTGCCAGCAGCTTGAGGGAGGTCCACGAGCAGTACTTC.

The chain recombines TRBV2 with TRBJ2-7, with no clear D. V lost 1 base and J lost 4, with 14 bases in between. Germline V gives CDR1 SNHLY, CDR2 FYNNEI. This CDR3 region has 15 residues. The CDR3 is CASSEDRRIGYEQYF. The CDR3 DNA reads TGTGCCAGCAGTGAAGATCGTAGGATTGGATACGAGCAGTACTTC.

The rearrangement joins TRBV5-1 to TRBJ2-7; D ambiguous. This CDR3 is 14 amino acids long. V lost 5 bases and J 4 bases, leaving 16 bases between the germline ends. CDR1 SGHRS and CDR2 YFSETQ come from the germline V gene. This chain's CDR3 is CASRTRPTTYEQYF. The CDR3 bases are TGCGCCAGCAGGACGCGACCTACTACTTACGAGCAGTACTTC.

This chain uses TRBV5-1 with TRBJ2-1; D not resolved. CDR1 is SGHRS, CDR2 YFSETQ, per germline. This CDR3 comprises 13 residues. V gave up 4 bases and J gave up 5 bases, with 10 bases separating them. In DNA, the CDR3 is TGCGCCAGCAGCCCTGGGGTAGACAATGAGCAGTTCTTC. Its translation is CASSPGVDNEQFF.

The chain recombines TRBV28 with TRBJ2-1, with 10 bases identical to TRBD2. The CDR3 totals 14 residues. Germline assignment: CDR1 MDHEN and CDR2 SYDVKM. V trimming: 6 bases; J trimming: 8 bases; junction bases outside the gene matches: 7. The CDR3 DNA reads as TGTGCCAGCAGGGTACTAGCGGGAAAAGATGAGCAGTTCTTC. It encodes CASRVLAGKDEQFF.

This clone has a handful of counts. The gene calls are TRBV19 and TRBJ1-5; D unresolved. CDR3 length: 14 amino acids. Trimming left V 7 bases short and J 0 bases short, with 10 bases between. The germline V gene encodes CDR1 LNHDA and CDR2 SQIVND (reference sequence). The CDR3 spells CASTPINSNQPQHF. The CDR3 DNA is TGTGCCAGTACCCCGATAAATAGCAATCAGCCCCAGCATTTT. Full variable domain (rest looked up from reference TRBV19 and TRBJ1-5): DGGITQSPKYLFRKEGQNVTLSCEQNLNHDAMYWYRQDPGQGLRLIYYSQIVNDFQKGDIAEGYSVSREKKESFPLTVTSAQKNPTAFYLCASTPINSNQPQHFGDGTRLSIL.

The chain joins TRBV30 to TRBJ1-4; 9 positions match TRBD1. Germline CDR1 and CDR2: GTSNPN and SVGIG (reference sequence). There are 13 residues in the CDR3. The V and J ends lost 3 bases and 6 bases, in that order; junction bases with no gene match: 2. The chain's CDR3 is CAWSGTGYEKLFF. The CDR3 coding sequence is TGTGCCTGGAGCGGGACAGGGTATGAAAAACTGTTTTTT.

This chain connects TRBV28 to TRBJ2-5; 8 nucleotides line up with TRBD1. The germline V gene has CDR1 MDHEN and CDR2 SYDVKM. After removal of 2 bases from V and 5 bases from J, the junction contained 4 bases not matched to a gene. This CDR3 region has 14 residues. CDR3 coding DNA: TGTGCCAGCAGTTTACAGGGGGCGAGGGAGACCCAGTACTTC. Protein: CASSLQGARETQYF. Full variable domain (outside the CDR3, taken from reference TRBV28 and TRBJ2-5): DVKVTQSSRYLVKRTGEKVFLECVQDMDHENMFWYRQDPGLGLRLIYFSYDVKMKEKGDIPEGYSVSREKKERFSLILESASTNQTSMYLCASSLQGARETQYFGPGTRLLVL.

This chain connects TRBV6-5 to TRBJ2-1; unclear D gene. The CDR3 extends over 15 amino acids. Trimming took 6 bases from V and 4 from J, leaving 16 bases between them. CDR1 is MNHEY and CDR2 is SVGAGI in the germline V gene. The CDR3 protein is CASSTSFSGYNEQFF. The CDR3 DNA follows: TGTGCCAGCAGCACCAGTTTCTCGGGTTACAATGAGCAGTTCTTC.

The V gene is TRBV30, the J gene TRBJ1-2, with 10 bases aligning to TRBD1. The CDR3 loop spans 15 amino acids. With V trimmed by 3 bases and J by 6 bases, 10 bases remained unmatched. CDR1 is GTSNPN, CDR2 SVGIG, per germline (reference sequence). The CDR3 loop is CAWSGLGTGVNGYTF. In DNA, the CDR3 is TGTGCCTGGAGCGGGCTGGGGACAGGGGTGAATGGCTACACCTTC. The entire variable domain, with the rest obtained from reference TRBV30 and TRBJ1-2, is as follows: SQTIHQWPATLVQPVGSPLSLECTVEGTSNPNLYWYRQAAGRGLQLLFYSVGIGQISSEVPQNLSASRPQDRQFILSSKKLLLSDSGFYLCAWSGLGTGVNGYTFGSGTRLTVV.